These T cell receptor beta chains were read from a single sample in a study of T cell repertoires in aging, cancer and after chemotherapy. TCRdb re-called the multiplex PCR reads through MiXCR, storing one row per CDR3 protein. The sample holds over 8,500 distinct CDR3 sequences, around 24% seen once. Sequencing used blood. The receptors originated from a human donor in good health. Each CDR3 is given with its conserved first and last residue. D genes are given only for firm matches. Where a row states a size, it is once, few, many or the class of an expanded clone; other rows omit it.

abundance	d_gene	j_gene	v_gene	CDR3aa	CDR3nt
-	-	TRBJ2-7	TRBV20-1	CSARAANGLGGLYEQYF	TGCAGTGCTAGAGCTGCTAACGGGTTAGGGGGGTTGTACGAGCAGTACTTC
-	-	TRBJ2-7	TRBV5-5	CASSLEGGGNSYEQYF	TGTGCCAGCAGCTTGGAGGGGGGGGGAAACTCCTACGAGCAGTACTTC
-	TRBD2	TRBJ2-3	TRBV6-1	CASSALAGGPDTQYF	TGTGCCAGCAGTGCACTAGCGGGAGGCCCAGATACGCAGTATTTT
few	-	TRBJ2-1	TRBV7-2	CASRGRGTTYNEQFF	TGTGCCAGCAGGGGTAGAGGGACAACCTACAATGAGCAGTTCTTC
few	TRBD1	TRBJ2-5	TRBV12-3/TRBV12-4	CASSVQGAETQYF	TGTGCCAGCAGCGTACAGGGGGCCGAGACCCAGTACTTC
few	-	TRBJ2-1	TRBV6-2/TRBV6-3	CASSYSYNEQFF	TGTGCCAGCAGTTACTCCTACAATGAGCAGTTCTTC
few	-	TRBJ2-1	TRBV27	CASTPGTLSSYNEQFF	TGTGCCAGCACTCCCGGGACCTTGAGCTCCTACAATGAGCAGTTCTTC
few	TRBD1	TRBJ1-3	TRBV5-1	CASSLGQGFPSSGNTIYF	TGCGCCAGCAGCTTGGGACAGGGGTTCCCCTCCTCTGGAAACACCATATATTTT
-	-	TRBJ2-1	TRBV12-3/TRBV12-4	CASGLGGSYNEQFF	TGTGCCAGCGGACTGGGGGGCTCCTACAATGAGCAGTTCTTC
-	-	TRBJ2-5	TRBV5-4	CASSRTVQETQYF	TGTGCCAGCAGCAGGACAGTCCAAGAGACCCAGTACTTC
-	-	TRBJ2-7	TRBV5-6	CASSLGWW	TGTGCCAGCAGCTTGGGGTGGTGG
-	-	TRBJ2-7	TRBV14	CASSQDPFYEQYF	TGTGCCAGCAGCCAAGATCCCTTCTACGAGCAGTACTTC
few	TRBD2	TRBJ2-5	TRBV10-3	CAISGKTSGRALYQETQYF	TGTGCCATCAGTGGAAAGACTAGCGGGAGGGCCCTGTACCAAGAGACCCAGTACTTC
-	TRBD2	TRBJ2-7	TRBV27	CARSRGGTYKQYF	TGTGCCAGGTCTAGGGGAGGGACCTACAAGCAGTACTTC
-	TRBD1	TRBJ2-7	TRBV18	CASSPGQGASYEQYF	TGTGCCAGCTCACCCGGACAGGGGGCTTCGTACGAGCAGTACTTC
once	-	TRBJ2-6	TRBV5-5	CASSPGQHSGANVLTF	TGTGCCAGCAGCCCGGGGCAGCACTCTGGGGCCAACGTCCTGACTTTC
-	-	TRBJ2-3	TRBV20-1	CSARNPGVSTDTQYF	TGCAGTGCTAGAAATCCGGGAGTGAGCACAGATACGCAGTATTTT
-	TRBD1	TRBJ1-4	TRBV5-1	CASSLGSGGSKEKLFF	TGCGCCAGCAGCCTGGGGTCAGGGGGTTCTAAGGAAAAACTGTTTTTT
medium-sized	-	TRBJ1-2	TRBV25-1	CASSGPGHLNYGYTF	TGTGCCAGCAGTGGACCGGGACATCTTAACTATGGCTACACCTTC
-	TRBD1	TRBJ1-1	TRBV19	CASSTTIRQGGINTEAFF	TGTGCCAGTAGTACAACCATCCGACAGGGTGGGATTAACACTGAAGCTTTCTTT
-	-	TRBJ2-2	TRBV19	CASSSLLETGELFF	TGTGCCAGTAGTTCCCTTCTGGAAACCGGGGAGCTGTTTTTT
few	TRBD2	TRBJ2-1	TRBV28	CASNRGSGAPNEQFF	TGTGCCAGCAATCGAGGTAGCGGGGCCCCCAATGAGCAGTTCTTC